This TCR beta chain derives from a study of blood T cell repertoires in COVID-19. Overall study: COVID-19 samples from acute and convalescent phases originated in the United States, Italy and Spain. From T cells, B-cell-depleted T cells, or PBMCs came the material, which was cDNA or gDNA.

This clone was picked up one time. CDR1 LNHDA and CDR2 SQIVND come from the germline V gene (reference sequence). The V gene lost 4 bases and the J gene lost 4 bases, with 13 bases spanning the gap. The CDR3 length is 14 residues. In the authors' workflow: Quantification of nucleated cells was approximated via reference gene primer amplification. The data were produced by immunoSEQ multiplex PCR, yet TCRdb's version contains in-frame clones alone and is incomplete. V, J and clone size were drawn from that table, and D and trimming were deduced from the DNA. The sample consists of approximately 170,000 clones, around 82% of them appearing once.

The V and J genes are TRBV19 and TRBJ1-1; D is perhaps TRBD1 (5 bases). This sequence originates from a man aged 65 to 85 with active or convalescent COVID-19. Sequences were obtained from peripheral blood. The CDR3: CASSTGNLGTEAFF. The CDR3 coding sequence is TGTGCCAGTAGTACAGGGAATCTAGGCACTGAAGCTTTCTTT. The full variable domain, its missing parts supplied by reference TRBV19 and TRBJ1-1, is DGGITQSPKYLFRKEGQNVTLSCEQNLNHDAMYWYRQDPGQGLRLIYYSQIVNDFQKGDIAEGYSVSREKKESFPLTVTSAQKNPTAFYLCASSTGNLGTEAFFGQGTRLTVV.